These 13 T cell receptor beta chains were all obtained from the same sample, sequenced in a study of early T cells in non-severe SARS-CoV-2 infection. Via MiXCR, TCRdb re-called the 5' RACE reads, giving one row per CDR3 protein. The data hold around 39,000 distinct CDR3 sequences, with about 5.3% observed a single time. Sequenced material: whole blood, taken at baseline. Receptors were obtained from an adult who was a healthcare worker with PCR-confirmed SARS-CoV-2 infection or an uninfected control (not recorded which).

This clonotype was recorded many times. The chain links TRBV15 to TRBJ1-1; no reliable D call. The CDR3 consists of 13 residues. Germline assignment: CDR1 LNHNV and CDR2 YYDKDF (reference sequence). The ends were cut back, 3 bases at V and 4 bases at J, with 9 bases in the middle. The CDR3 coding sequence is TGTGCCACCAGCAGCCAGCGGGGCACTGAAGCTTTCTTT. Translated, it gives CATSSQRGTEAFF.

This clonotype was recorded at least ten times. The chain has TRBV11-2 and TRBJ2-1; a possible D gene is TRBD2 (6 bases). The germline V and J ends were trimmed by 1 base and 3 bases, with 16 bases remaining between them. CDR3 length: 17 residues. CDR1 and CDR2 from the germline V gene are SGHAT and FQNNGV. The CDR3 reads CASSLVSGGWFYNEQFF. CDR3 nucleotides: TGTGCCAGCAGCTTAGTCAGCGGAGGGTGGTTCTACAATGAGCAGTTCTTC.

The chain combines TRBV28 with TRBJ2-1; D tentatively fits TRBD1 or TRBD2 (5 bases each). CDR3 size: 16 residues. Germline V gene data show CDR1 as MDHEN and CDR2 as SYDVKM. V dropped 4 bases and J dropped 5 bases, with 18 bases sitting between them. For the CDR3, the DNA is TGTGCCAGCAGTTCCTCCGGGACCGGCAATAACAATGAGCAGTTCTTC. It codes for CASSSSGTGNNNEQFF.

This clonotype was seen at least ten times. V is TRBV10-3 and J is TRBJ2-3; a possible D gene is TRBD1 (6 bases). CDR1 is ENHRY, CDR2 SYGVKD, per germline. The V end was cut by 6 bases, the J end by 1 base, with 11 bases between. CDR3 length: 14 residues. This CDR3 is CAISRGLRTDTQYF. CDR3 bases: TGTGCCATCAGCAGGGGCCTGCGCACAGATACGCAGTATTTT.

This clonotype was seen many times. The V and J genes are TRBV28 and TRBJ2-1, with D uncertain. V gave up 7 bases and J gave up 4 bases, with 14 bases separating them. This CDR3 contains 14 residues. CDR1 is MDHEN, CDR2 SYDVKM, per germline. The CDR3 DNA is TGTGCCAGCACCTCACCTCCCCGTTACAATGAGCAGTTCTTC. It yields the protein CASTSPPRYNEQFF.

CDR3 in amino acids: CASSPWGTGIGKNEKLFF. CDR3 nucleotide sequence: TGTGCCAGCAGTCCTTGGGGGACAGGGATCGGGAAAAATGAAAAACTGTTTTTT. This rearrangement joins TRBV28 to TRBJ1-4; 9 bases fit TRBD1. Germline lookup yields CDR1 MDHEN and CDR2 SYDVKM. Trimming at V came to 5 bases and at J to 5 bases, leaving 15 bases not matched to a gene. The CDR3 has 18 residues.

This clonotype has only a few counts. The chain is built from TRBV5-6 and TRBJ2-7; the D gene is possibly TRBD2 (5 bases). CDR3 length equals 12 residues. V was shortened by 4 bases and J by 0 bases, with 5 bases between the two germline ends. CDR1 is SGHDT and CDR2 is YYEEEE in the germline V gene. In DNA, the CDR3 is TGTGCCAGCAGCGAGGGCTCCTACGAGCAGTACTTC. Its translation is CASSEGSYEQYF. Full variable domain (missing parts from reference TRBV5-6 and TRBJ2-7): DAGVTQSPTHLIKTRGQQVTLRCSPKSGHDTVSWYQQALGQGPQFIFQYYEEEERQRGNFPDRFSGHQFPNYSSELNVNALLLGDSALYLCASSEGSYEQYFGPGTRLTVT.

This clonotype was picked up many times. This chain links TRBV5-1 with TRBJ2-5, with TRBD1 matching 8 bases. V lost 7 bases and J lost 3; bases outside the gene matches: 2. This CDR3 comprises 12 residues. The germline gives CDR1 SGHRS, CDR2 YFSETQ. The CDR3 loop reads CASRGQEETQYF. In DNA form, the CDR3 reads TGCGCCAGCCGGGGACAGGAAGAGACCCAGTACTTC.

The table lists this clonotype with many counts. The chain couples TRBV9 to TRBJ1-4; 7 bases match TRBD1. Germline CDR1 is SGDLS and CDR2 is YYNGEE. The CDR3 consists of 18 residues. The V segment lost 3 bases and the J segment 0 bases; nucleotides outside the gene matches: 11. The CDR3 DNA follows: TGTGCCAGCAGCGCGGGACAGCTAGGCTTTGCAACTAATGAAAAACTGTTTTTT. This codes for CASSAGQLGFATNEKLFF.

This clonotype has ten or more counts. This rearrangement joins TRBV7-8 to TRBJ2-7, with D uncertain. The CDR3 is 14 amino acids. The V end was cut by 1 base, the J end by 2 bases, with 9 bases between. Germline V lookup: CDR1 SGHVS, CDR2 FQNEAQ. The CDR3 coding sequence is TGTGCCAGCAGCTTAGTGGTGGGCCCCTACGAGCAGTACTTC. Amino acid sequence: CASSLVVGPYEQYF.

By frequency in the sample, this clonotype is medium-sized (0.01 to 0.1%). This chain links TRBV4-3 with TRBJ1-2; D gene unclear. Germline-derived CDR1 and CDR2 are LGHNA and YSLEER. This CDR3 is built from 12 residues. V was trimmed by 0 bases and J by 2 bases, leaving 1 base between them. CDR3 protein: CASSQDNYGYTF. The CDR3 nucleotides read TGCGCCAGCAGCCAAGACAACTATGGCTACACCTTC.

This clonotype has a count of ten or more. This sequence joins TRBV29-1 and TRBJ2-3; 9 bases match TRBD1. V lost 5 bases, J lost 0 bases, and 3 bases stayed unmatched. The CDR3 sequence is 14 residues long. The germline V gene encodes CDR1 SQVTM and CDR2 ANQGSEA. The CDR3 DNA reads as TGCAGCGTTCCGGGACAGGGAAGCACAGATACGCAGTATTTT. Translation gives CSVPGQGSTDTQYF.

This clonotype was observed at least ten times. J is TRBJ2-1 and V is TRBV7-9; 7 bases agree with TRBD2. The ends lost 3 bases at V and 1 base at J; junction bases unmatched: 9. Germline CDR1 and CDR2: SEHNR and FQNEAQ (reference sequence). CDR3 size: 17 residues. The CDR3 coding sequence is TGTGCCAGCAGCTTCCCCGGGACTACGCCTTCCTACAATGAGCAGTTCTTC. The encoded protein is CASSFPGTTPSYNEQFF.